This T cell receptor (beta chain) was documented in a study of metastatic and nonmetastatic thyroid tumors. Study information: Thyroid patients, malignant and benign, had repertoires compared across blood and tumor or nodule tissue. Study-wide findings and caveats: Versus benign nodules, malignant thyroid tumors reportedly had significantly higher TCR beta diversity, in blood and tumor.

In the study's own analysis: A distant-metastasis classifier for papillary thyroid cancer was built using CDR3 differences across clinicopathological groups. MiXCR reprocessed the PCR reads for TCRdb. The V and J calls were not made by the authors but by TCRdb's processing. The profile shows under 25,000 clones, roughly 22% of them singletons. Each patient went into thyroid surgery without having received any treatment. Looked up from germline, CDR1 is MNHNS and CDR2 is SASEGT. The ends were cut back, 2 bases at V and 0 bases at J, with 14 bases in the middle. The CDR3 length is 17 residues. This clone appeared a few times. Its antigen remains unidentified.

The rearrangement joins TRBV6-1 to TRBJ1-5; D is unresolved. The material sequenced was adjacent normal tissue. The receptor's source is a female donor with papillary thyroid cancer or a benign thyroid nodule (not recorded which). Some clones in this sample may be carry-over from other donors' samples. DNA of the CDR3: TGTGCCAGCAGTGAATGGGTGGGCGGGTATAGCAATCAGCCCCAGCATTTT. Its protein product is CASSEWVGGYSNQPQHF.